Following are 11 T cell receptor beta chains from one sample sequenced in a study of T-cell reconstitution after alpha-beta-depleted transplantation in children. Preparation of the TCRbeta library involved a method that used unique molecular identifiers. MiXCR, applied by TCRdb to the PCR reads, yields one record per CDR3 protein. Among around 800,000 distinct CDR3 sequences listed, roughly 15% were seen once. The sequenced sample was PBMCs, mostly from graft donor cells, obtained 360 days after TCRalphabeta/CD19-depleted stem cell transplant. The receptor source for this set is a male patient aged 10-17 years who had a stem cell transplant for acute lymphoblastic leukemia, so the T cells may come from the graft donor.

The rearrangement uses TRBV20-1 and TRBJ2-7; the D gene is possibly TRBD2 (6 bases). The germline V gene encodes CDR1 DFQATT and CDR2 SNEGSKA (reference sequence). Trimming removed 0 bases from V and 0 bases from J, with 12 bases in between. This CDR3 is built from 15 residues. CDR3: CSARDSDGSSYEQYF. The CDR3, as DNA: TGCAGTGCTAGAGACTCGGACGGGAGCTCCTACGAGCAGTACTTC.

V gene TRBV15 combines with J gene TRBJ2-1; TRBD1 might be the D (6 bases). V lost 8 bases and J 7 bases, leaving 9 bases between the germline ends. CDR1 LNHNV and CDR2 YYDKDF come from the germline V gene (reference sequence). This CDR3 has 11 residues. The CDR3 nucleotides are TGTGCCACCGTAAGGGGGAATGAGCAGTTCTTC. The encoded protein is CATVRGNEQFF.

This clonotype was found a few times. The rearrangement uses TRBV7-8 and TRBJ1-1; no firm D call. The CDR3 is 14 residues long. The germline CDR1 and CDR2 sequences are SGHVS and FQNEAQ. The ends were cut back, 0 bases at V and 7 bases at J, with 12 bases in the middle. CDR3 sequence: CASSLAGMINEAFF. In DNA, the CDR3 is TGTGCCAGCAGCTTAGCGGGGATGATAAATGAAGCTTTCTTT.

This sequence joins TRBV18 and TRBJ2-7; 9 positions match TRBD2. Trimming cost V 1 base and J 2 bases; bases outside gene matches: 6. CDR1 and CDR2 (germline): KGHSH, LQKENI. This CDR3 has 16 residues. The CDR3 nucleotides are TGTGCCAGCTCACCACGAATGGCGGGAGGGCCCTACGAGCAGTACTTC. Protein product: CASSPRMAGGPYEQYF.

In nucleotides, the CDR3 is TGTGCCAGCAGCCCGGGACAGGGCTTGAACATTCAGTACTTC. It encodes CASSPGQGLNIQYF. The chain combines TRBV7-9 with TRBJ2-4, with 9 positions matching TRBD1. The CDR3 is 14 residues long. Trimming took 5 bases from V and 7 from J; bases not matched to a gene: 6. CDR1 and CDR2 from the germline V gene are SEHNR and FQNEAQ (reference sequence).

This clonotype occurred a few times. The V and J genes are TRBV29-1 and TRBJ1-2, with a possible D match to TRBD1 (6 bases). The CDR3 length is 14 residues. Looked up from germline, CDR1 is SQVTM and CDR2 is ANQGSEA. V was clipped by 3 bases and J by 6 bases, with 17 bases between them. The CDR3 bases are TGCAGCGTTGAGTCCTTTGGGGGGGCGGATGGCTACACCTTC. This gives the protein CSVESFGGADGYTF.

The V and J genes are TRBV2 and TRBJ2-7; D is perhaps TRBD2 (5 bases). Germline loops: CDR1 SNHLY, CDR2 FYNNEI. This CDR3 region has 14 residues. V was trimmed by 4 bases and J by 3 bases, leaving 13 bases between them. The CDR3: CASSAWGESYEQYF. CDR3 coding DNA: TGTGCCAGCAGTGCCTGGGGAGAGAGCTACGAGCAGTACTTC.

This chain links TRBV4-1 with TRBJ1-5; D remains unclear. This CDR3 comprises 15 residues. The V end was cut by 1 base, the J end by 5 bases, with 12 bases between. Germline V lookup: CDR1 MGHRA, CDR2 YSYEKL. The CDR3 sequence is CASSQVILEDQPQHF. The CDR3 DNA reads TGCGCCAGCAGCCAAGTCATTTTAGAAGATCAGCCCCAGCATTTT.

The chain employs TRBV2 and TRBJ2-7, with D perhaps given as TRBD1 or TRBD2 (7 bases each). The CDR3 extends over 15 amino acids. Trimming removed 4 bases from V and 0 bases from J, with 13 bases in between. Germline CDR1 is SNHLY and CDR2 is FYNNEI. The CDR3 spells CASSGERDSSYEQYF. The CDR3 region has the DNA TGTGCCAGCAGTGGGGAGCGGGACAGCTCCTACGAGCAGTACTTC.

V is TRBV10-3 and J is TRBJ2-7, with D uncertain. Per the germline V gene, CDR1 is ENHRY and CDR2 is SYGVKD. There are 12 residues in the CDR3. Trimming stripped 5 bases from V and 3 bases from J, with 8 bases between. The CDR3 bases are TGTGCCATCAGTACTATCCTCTACGAGCAGTACTTC. Its translation: CAISTILYEQYF.

This clonotype has only a few counts. J is TRBJ2-2 and V is TRBV9, with unresolved D. The CDR3 runs to 18 residues. V was trimmed by 0 bases and J by 3 bases, leaving 18 bases between them. Germline-derived CDR1 and CDR2 are SGDLS and YYNGEE. CDR3 protein: CASSVGLPQVADTGELFF. DNA of the CDR3: TGTGCCAGCAGCGTAGGGCTCCCTCAAGTGGCGGACACCGGGGAGCTGTTTTTT.